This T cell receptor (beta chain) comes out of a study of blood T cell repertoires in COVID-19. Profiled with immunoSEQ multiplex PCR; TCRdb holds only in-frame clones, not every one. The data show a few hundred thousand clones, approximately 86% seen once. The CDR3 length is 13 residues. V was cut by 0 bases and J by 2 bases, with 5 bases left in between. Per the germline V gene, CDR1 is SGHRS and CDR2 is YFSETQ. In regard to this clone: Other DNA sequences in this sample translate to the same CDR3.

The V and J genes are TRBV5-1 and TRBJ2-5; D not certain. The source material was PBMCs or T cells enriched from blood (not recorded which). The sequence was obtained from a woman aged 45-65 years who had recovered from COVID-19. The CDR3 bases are TGCGCCAGCAGCTTGGGAGGTCAAGAGACCCAGTACTTC. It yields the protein CASSLGGQETQYF. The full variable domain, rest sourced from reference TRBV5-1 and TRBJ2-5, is KAGVTQTPRYLIKTRGQQVTLSCSPISGHRSVSWYQQTPGQGLQFLFEYFSETQRNKGNFPGRFSGRQFSNSRSEMNVSTLELGDSALYLCASSLGGQETQYFGPGTRLLVL.